The sequence of this T cell receptor (beta chain) was determined in a study of response to subunit inactivated influenza vaccine. Study findings and constraints: There was a suggestion from the authors that each seasonal influenza vaccination recruits few new T cells.

Germline V CDR1 and CDR2: SGHTA, FQGTGA. V was cut by 5 bases and J by 4 bases, with 17 bases left in between. The CDR3 covers 16 residues. TCRdb redid the calling of the RT-PCR reads with MiXCR, one entry per CDR3 protein. There are hundreds of thousands of distinct CDR3 sequences in the sample; about 15% occur only once, and less than 9% lies in the top ten. This clonotype was detected only a few times. Its antigen remains unidentified. V is TRBV7-3 and J is TRBJ2-2; D gene ambiguous. The clonotype was recovered from a man in his fifties or sixties who received an inactivated influenza vaccine. The sample here was PBMCs from blood, taken less than 15 days before vaccination. CDR3 coding DNA: TGTGCCAGCAGCCACGTCGCTACGGAAGCCACCGGGGAGCTGTTTTTT. Its translation is CASSHVATEATGELFF.